This T cell receptor beta chain originates from a study of cytomegalovirus exposure and HLA in healthy donors. Findings and caveats of the study: Earlier results showed most TCR beta V segments being productive about 90% or about 30% of the time. Several of the most significant clusters appeared, in a later analysis, to be linked to common viral pathogens.

On this clone itself: Its specificity is unknown.

Germline CDR1 and CDR2: SGHNT and YYREEE (reference sequence). Deletions cut 0 bases from V and 4 bases from J, with 7 bases between. The CDR3 has 13 residues. In the PCR, 60 Vbeta and 13 Jbeta primers were used. Profiled with immunoSEQ multiplex PCR; TCRdb holds only in-frame clones, not every one. The sample lists fewer than 200,000 clones; 71% were seen once. The source material was PBMCs. The clonotype was recovered from a girl aged 10-17 years in good health and CMV-seronegative. The rearrangement uses TRBV5-4 and TRBJ2-5; D unclear. The CDR3 DNA sequence: TGTGCCAGCAGCTTGGTAGCAGCAGAGACCCAGTACTTC. Translating it yields CASSLVAAETQYF.